This T cell receptor (beta chain) was captured by sequencing in a study of control samples from healthy donors and cancer patients. Sequenced by immunoSEQ multiplex PCR; TCRdb stores in-frame clones only, minus some. The sample lists about 250,000 clones, roughly 87% occurring once. The source of this sequence is a woman aged 55-70 years with lung cancer. Material for sequencing was PBMCs.

The CDR3 loop is CAISVEGGQAEQFF. The CDR3 bases are TGTGCCATCAGTGTGGAGGGGGGGCAGGCTGAGCAGTTCTTC. The chain recombines TRBV10-3 with TRBJ2-1; possible D gene TRBD2, 7 bases. The CDR3 totals 14 residues. The germline V gene encodes CDR1 ENHRY and CDR2 SYGVKD. Trimming stripped 4 bases from V and 9 bases from J, with 16 bases between.